The clone carrying this T cell receptor beta chain was detected only a few times. This CDR3 is 19 amino acids long. Per the germline V gene, CDR1 is MGHRA and CDR2 is YSYEKL. Trimming took 3 bases from V and 2 from J; bases not matched to a gene: 10. The data were produced by immunoSEQ multiplex PCR, yet TCRdb's version contains in-frame clones alone and is incomplete. Of roughly 98,000 clones listed, roughly four fifths are singletons. This entry is derived from a study of OX40 agonist ivuxolimab in advanced cancers. Looking at the study overall: Ivuxolimab, an antibody that agonizes OX40 (CD134), was administered to the patients.

The sample in question was CD4+ or CD8+ T cells sorted from blood, obtained in a trial of the OX40 agonist ivuxolimab. The rearrangement links TRBV4-1 to TRBJ2-5; 15 nucleotides match TRBD2. The origin of this receptor is an adult with an advanced solid tumor such as melanoma, head and neck, liver or kidney cancer. CDR3 sequence reads: CASSHPGLAGGPGQETQYF. CDR3 nucleotide sequence: TGCGCCAGCAGCCACCCAGGACTAGCGGGGGGGCCAGGACAAGAGACCCAGTACTTC.